What follows are 9 T cell receptor beta chains derived from one specimen sequenced in a study of blood T cell repertoires in COVID-19. Measured with immunoSEQ multiplex PCR; TCRdb has only the in-frame clones, and not every one. The sample holds 110,000 to 150,000 clones, around 85% seen once. The sample taken for sequencing was peripheral blood. These TCRs come from an elderly woman with acute or convalescent COVID-19.

The chain couples TRBV7-6 to TRBJ1-1; possibly TRBD1 for D (6 bases). This CDR3 spans 13 amino acids. CDR1 is SGHVS and CDR2 is FNYEAQ in the germline V gene. V was pared by 10 bases and J by 1 base, with 13 bases between. Here the CDR3 DNA reads TGTGCCACCCGACAGGAACCGAACACTGAAGCTTTCTTT. Its translation is CATRQEPNTEAFF.

The chain has TRBV19 and TRBJ2-7; 12 bases map to TRBD1. The CDR3 spans 16 residues. The V and J ends lost 5 bases and 3 bases, in that order; junction bases with no gene match: 8. CDR1 and CDR2 from the germline V gene are LNHDA and SQIVND (reference sequence). The CDR3 loop is CASSAPGQGAIYEQYF. CDR3 coding DNA: TGTGCCAGTAGTGCGCCGGGACAGGGGGCCATCTACGAGCAGTACTTC.

This clone appeared once. The V gene is TRBV29-1, the J gene TRBJ1-4; D is possibly TRBD1 (6 bases). Trimming cost V 4 bases and J 5 bases, with 8 bases left between them. The germline CDR1 and CDR2 sequences are SQVTM and ANQGSEA. CDR3 length equals 12 residues. CDR3 nucleotide sequence: TGCAGCGTTGTACAGGGAAATGAAAAACTGTTTTTT. Its protein is CSVVQGNEKLFF.

The chain couples TRBV27 to TRBJ2-2; TRBD2 matches at 13 bases. The CDR3 loop spans 16 amino acids. The trim removed 8 bases at V and 5 bases at J, leaving 8 bases unmatched. Germline V gives CDR1 MNHEY, CDR2 SMNVEV (reference sequence). The CDR3 coding sequence is TGTGCCAGCTGCAATCCGGGACTAGCGGGAACCGGGGAGCTGTTTTTT. Its translation: CASCNPGLAGTGELFF.

The CDR3 is CASRTGTGGYNEQFF. For the CDR3, the DNA is TGTGCCAGCAGAACCGGGACAGGGGGCTACAATGAGCAGTTCTTC. The chain links TRBV6-5 to TRBJ2-1, with 11 nucleotides matching TRBD1. With V trimmed by 6 bases and J by 3 bases, 4 bases remained unmatched. This CDR3 has 15 residues. CDR1 and CDR2 from the germline V gene are MNHEY and SVGAGI.

The rearrangement links TRBV7-2 to TRBJ2-2; 7 nucleotides line up with TRBD1. Trimming took 5 bases from V and 1 from J; bases not matched to a gene: 7. The CDR3 extends over 16 amino acids. Germline values: CDR1 SGHTA, CDR2 FQGNSA. CDR3 DNA: TGTGCCAGCAGCGCCCGACAGGGTAGGAACACCGGGGAGCTGTTTTTT. It yields the protein CASSARQGRNTGELFF.

This clone came up a few times. The V call is TRBV4-2, the J call TRBJ1-1; TRBD1 is a possible D gene (6 bases). CDR1 is LGHNA, CDR2 YNFKEQ, per germline. V was trimmed by 4 bases and J by 5 bases, leaving 17 bases between them. The CDR3 runs to 15 residues. Here the CDR3 reads CASSPIRQEMTEAFF. Written as DNA, the CDR3 is TGTGCCAGCAGCCCTATCAGACAGGAGATGACTGAAGCTTTCTTT.

There are a few counts of this clone. V and J are TRBV7-2 and TRBJ1-1; D is unresolved. CDR1 is SGHTA and CDR2 is FQGNSA in the germline V gene. The V gene lost 3 bases and the J gene lost 0 bases, with 5 bases spanning the gap. The CDR3 totals 13 residues. CDR3 sequence: CASSFSLNTEAFF. For the CDR3, the DNA is TGTGCCAGCAGCTTTTCCTTGAACACTGAAGCTTTCTTT.

This chain connects TRBV5-6 to TRBJ1-2; D is possibly TRBD1 (5 bases). Trimming removed 5 bases from V and 5 bases from J, with 13 bases in between. This CDR3 has 13 residues. Germline loops: CDR1 SGHDT, CDR2 YYEEEE. Here the CDR3 reads CASSLGTVYGYTF. DNA of the CDR3: TGTGCCAGCAGTTTAGGGACTGTTTATGGCTACACCTTC.